These T cell receptor beta chains were read from a single sample in a study of blood T cell repertoires in COVID-19. Some clones are missing from TCRdb's copy, which holds only in-frame ones; the method was immunoSEQ multiplex PCR. The repertoire includes 160,000 or so clones, approximately 79% of them detected once, and around 20% sits in the top ten. The specimen was peripheral blood. Receptor source: a woman older than 75 with acute or convalescent COVID-19. The CDR3 runs from the conserved cysteine through the conserved F or W. The order of the fields is V gene, clone size, D gene, J gene, CDR3 protein, CDR3 DNA. D genes are given only for firm matches. Clone size is given for some rows only: seen once, a few or many times, or a class if the clone is expanded.

V: TRBV7-9; size: few; D: TRBD1; J: TRBJ2-2; CDR3: CASSRDRSNTGELFF; DNA: TGTGCCAGCAGCCGGGACAGGAGCAACACCGGGGAGCTGTTTTTT
V: TRBV5-5; size: NA; D: NA; J: TRBJ1-5; CDR3: CASSRTVNQPQHF; DNA: TGTGCCAGCAGCCGGACAGTCAATCAGCCCCAGCATTTT
V: TRBV10-2; size: NA; D: TRBD2; J: TRBJ2-2; CDR3: CASRNLAGGMLGELFF; DNA: TGCGCCAGCAGAAACCTAGCGGGAGGGATGTTGGGGGAGCTGTTTTTT
V: TRBV5-1; size: NA; D: NA; J: TRBJ2-5; CDR3: CASYPGRGGETQYF; DNA: TGCGCCAGTTATCCGGGCCGTGGAGGGGAGACCCAGTACTTC
V: TRBV7-9; size: NA; D: NA; J: TRBJ2-7; CDR3: CASRRDATYEQYF; DNA: TGTGCCAGCCGTCGGGATGCCACCTACGAGCAGTACTTC
V: TRBV15; size: NA; D: NA; J: TRBJ2-7; CDR3: CATSRRVPGMDEQYF; DNA: TGTGCCACCAGCAGACGGGTCCCAGGGATGGACGAGCAGTACTTC
V: TRBV7-6; size: once; D: TRBD1; J: TRBJ2-3; CDR3: CASSYATGGTDTQYF; DNA: TGTGCCAGCAGCTACGCGACAGGGGGCACAGATACGCAGTATTTT
V: TRBV5-4; size: NA; D: NA; J: TRBJ2-7; CDR3: CASSLESSSYEQYF; DNA: TGTGCCAGCAGCTTGGAATCTAGCTCCTACGAGCAGTACTTC
V: TRBV3-1/TRBV3-2; size: NA; D: NA; J: TRBJ2-1; CDR3: CASSQEAVYNEQFF; DNA: TGTGCCAGCAGCCAAGAGGCAGTGTACAATGAGCAGTTCTTC
V: TRBV5-5; size: once; D: TRBD1; J: TRBJ1-1; CDR3: CASSWYRGPEAFF; DNA: TGTGCCAGCAGCTGGTACAGGGGTCCTGAAGCTTTCTTT
V: TRBV13; size: NA; D: TRBD1; J: TRBJ1-5; CDR3: CASSLGQGDQPQHF; DNA: TGTGCCAGCAGCTTGGGACAGGGGGATCAGCCCCAGCATTTT
V: TRBV3-1/TRBV3-2; size: NA; D: NA; J: TRBJ1-2; CDR3: CASSQYLGTEITYGYTF; DNA: TGTGCCAGCAGCCAATATTTGGGCACTGAAATTACCTATGGCTACACCTTC
V: TRBV27; size: NA; D: TRBD1; J: TRBJ2-5; CDR3: CASSPHRQGPPQETQYF; DNA: TGTGCCAGCAGTCCTCACAGACAGGGACCCCCCCAAGAGACCCAGTACTTC
V: TRBV12-3/TRBV12-4; size: NA; D: TRBD1; J: TRBJ2-3; CDR3: CASSSDRDRLWYF; DNA: TGTGCCAGCAGTTCCGACCGGGACAGGCTTTGGTATTTT